These 6 T cell receptor beta chains were sequenced from one sample in a study of CD8 T cells in ankylosing spondylitis (dated by TCRdb to the late 2010s). The library was produced with 5' RACE. Data came from an Illumina HiSeq 2500. The public reads were reanalyzed by TCRdb: fastp trimming at Q25, MiXCR alignment, in-frame beta chains only. Records with the same CDR3 protein are collapsed into one entry carrying the most frequent genes and DNA. The sample table contains 700,000 to 1,000,000 distinct CDR3 sequences; only one count was recorded for 12% of them. Roughly 0.51% of the sample comes from the top ten. The antigens for these receptors are not known. Here is what the overall study found, with its caveats: Blood from ankylosing spondylitis patients appeared to be characterized by a TCR beta motif composed of several highly homologous amino acid variants.

The sequencing input was blood, either unsorted or a sorted T cell fraction (not recorded which). These receptors were taken from a male donor with ankylosing spondylitis.

The chain recombines TRBV20-1 with TRBJ2-3, with D possibly matching TRBD2 (7 bases). The length of the CDR3 is 15 residues. V was pared by 3 bases and J by 2 bases, with 15 bases between. Germline CDR1 and CDR2: DFQATT and SNEGSKA (reference sequence). For the CDR3, the DNA is TGCAGTGCTAGTGACGGGGGGCAGATCACAGATACGCAGTATTTT. As protein: CSASDGGQITDTQYF.

This clonotype turned up a few times. The chain links TRBV27 to TRBJ2-5, with D possibly matching TRBD1 (7 bases). From germline, CDR1 is MNHEY and CDR2 SMNVEV (reference sequence). Trimming pared 5 bases from V and 5 bases from J, leaving 15 bases between. This CDR3 spans 14 amino acids. The CDR3 bases are TGTGCCAGCAGTACACTGGAGGGGGCGGAGACCCAGTACTTC. It translates to CASSTLEGAETQYF.

This clonotype came up a few times. J is TRBJ2-2 and V is TRBV6-4; D is unclear. The CDR3 spans 14 residues. Deletions cut 5 bases from V and 7 bases from J, with 14 bases between. The germline V gene has CDR1 MRHNA and CDR2 SNTAGT. The CDR3 DNA is TGTGCCAGCAGTCCGACCTATTTAATCGGGGAGCTGTTTTTT. Translating it yields CASSPTYLIGELFF.

This clonotype was seen ten or more times. The chain joins TRBV5-1 to TRBJ2-3, with D possibly matching TRBD2 (6 bases). In germline, CDR1 is SGHRS, CDR2 YFSETQ. The ends were cut back, 0 bases at V and 7 bases at J, with 15 bases in the middle. The CDR3 length is 15 residues. The CDR3 bases are TGCGCCAGCAGCTTGGAGGGACTTCCTCTTCATACGCAGTATTTT. Translating it yields CASSLEGLPLHTQYF. Full variable domain (outside the CDR3, taken from reference TRBV5-1 and TRBJ2-3): KAGVTQTPRYLIKTRGQQVTLSCSPISGHRSVSWYQQTPGQGLQFLFEYFSETQRNKGNFPGRFSGRQFSNSRSEMNVSTLELGDSALYLCASSLEGLPLHTQYFGPGTRLTVL.

There are many counts of this clonotype. The chain links TRBV5-1 to TRBJ2-7; a weak D match, TRBD2 (5 bases). CDR1 SGHRS and CDR2 YFSETQ come from the germline V gene. V was trimmed by 2 bases and J by 3 bases, leaving 18 bases between them. CDR3 length: 16 amino acids. The CDR3 coding sequence is TGCGCCAGCAGCTTAGGAGGTCCCTCGGACGTCTACGAGCAGTACTTC. It codes for CASSLGGPSDVYEQYF.

This clonotype occurred once. V usage is TRBV24-1 and J usage is TRBJ2-1; 13 nucleotides match TRBD2. CDR3 length equals 15 residues. Germline lookup yields CDR1 KGHDR and CDR2 SFDVKD. Trimming at V came to 5 bases and at J to 10 bases, leaving 7 bases not matched to a gene. CDR3 DNA: TGTGCCACCAGTGCACTACTAGCGGGAGGGGAAGAGCAGTTCTTC. Its protein is CATSALLAGGEEQFF.